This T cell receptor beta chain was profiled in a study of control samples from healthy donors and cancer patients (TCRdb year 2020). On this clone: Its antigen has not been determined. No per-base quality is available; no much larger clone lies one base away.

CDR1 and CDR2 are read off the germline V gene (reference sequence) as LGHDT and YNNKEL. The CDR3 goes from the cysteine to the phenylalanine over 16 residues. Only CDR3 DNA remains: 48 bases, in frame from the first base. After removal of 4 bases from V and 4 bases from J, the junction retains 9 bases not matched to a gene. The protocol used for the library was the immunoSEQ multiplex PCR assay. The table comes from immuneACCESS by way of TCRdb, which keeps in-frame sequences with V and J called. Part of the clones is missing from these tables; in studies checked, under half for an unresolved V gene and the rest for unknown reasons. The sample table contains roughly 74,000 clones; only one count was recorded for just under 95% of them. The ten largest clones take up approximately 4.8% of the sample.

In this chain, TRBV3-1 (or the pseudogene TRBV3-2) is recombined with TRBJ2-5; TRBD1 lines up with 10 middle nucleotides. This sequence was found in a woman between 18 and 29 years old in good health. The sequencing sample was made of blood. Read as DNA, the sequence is TGTGCCAGCAGCCCCTGGGACAGGGGACAAGGAGAGACCCAGTACTTC. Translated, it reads CASSPWDRGQGETQYF.